The following is a TCR beta chain sequence with its context. Its antigen is currently not known. One base away there is no much larger clone; base qualities are not given. This sample was taken from a study of blood T cells in healthy people across ages (dated by TCRdb to between 2014 and 2017). About the investigation overall: Template switching captured roughly one uniquely barcoded TCR beta cDNA molecule per two T cells in model experiments. To avoid experimental bias, donors of different ages were spread randomly across the sequencing lanes. The study measured age-related changes in TCR beta repertoire diversity using deep sequencing normalized with unique cDNA molecular identifiers. For two donors (one aged 18 to 29 and one aged 80 or older), the study analyzed two additional independent replicas of 1 million unique cDNA reads from the same blood draw. The donors were divided into four age groups: young (average roughly 15 years), middle-aged (around 37), aged (approximately 62) and long-lived (around 80). Broader findings and caveats from the paper: Estimates of total diversity from one million sequenced T cells were regarded as lower bounds and underestimates. Bulk unsorted PBMC profiling prevented conclusive comparison of naive and antigen-experienced compartments. Observed TCR beta diversity per million T cells fell roughly linearly with age, and a significant reduction was already apparent by age around 40. Compared with the aged group, the long-lived group had more naive CD4+ T cells, fewer expanded clones and increased TCR diversity, a pattern suggesting age selection. The percentage of naive T cells measured by flow cytometry correlated strongly with observed TCR beta diversity. The CMV infection status of donors was not known, potentially confounding age-related changes in expanded clonotypes.

CDR1 KGHSH and CDR2 LQKENI are derived from the germline V gene. The junction carries 15 bases between V and J, which are trimmed by 4 bases and 0 bases respectively. From its cysteine to its phenylalanine, the CDR3 spans 16 amino acids. Solely the CDR3 DNA is kept, with 48 bases framed from the first base. Libraries were prepared through 5' RACE. Instrument used: Illumina HiSeq 2500. The second PCR ran for about 7 to 11 cycles and used a J-beta primer mix along with a sample-barcoded 5' primer. Each TCR beta cDNA molecule received a unique molecular identifier from a template-switch 5' adaptor carrying 12 random nucleotides. Each sample yielded at least 3 million CDR3-containing paired-end reads. The Mint cDNA synthesis kit, primed by a TRBC-specific oligonucleotide, was used to synthesize first-strand cDNA from all RNA. All cDNA was treated with uracil-DNA glycosylase and then went through a first 18-cycle PCR with the universal primers M1SS and BC2_uni_R. The authors processed their data as follows. For normalization, 1 million high-quality reads were randomly selected from each sample, with every read carrying a distinct molecular identifier. Reads with shared molecular identifiers were discarded instead of being binned into consensus sequences. MiTCR, with a Q25 quality threshold and the strictest error-elimination algorithm, was used for CDR3 identification, clonotype clustering and error correction. A nonparametric unseen species model using Euler transformation provided a lower-bound estimate of total TCR beta diversity. TCRdb took the public reads, trimmed them with fastp at Q25, ran MiXCR for clone calling and kept in-frame beta chains. A single entry per CDR3 protein holds the most common genes and DNA from its merged rows. TCRdb's processing, not the study's, gives the V and J calls here. This sample comprises around 1,000,000 distinct CDR3 sequences, 30% to 40% of them detected only once. The ten largest clones represent about an eighth of the sample.

Systemically healthy Caucasian individuals from Russia, around 39 in total and aged roughly 6 to 90 years, were included as donors. Ten milliliters of peripheral blood were drawn from each donor into EDTA-treated Vacutainer tubes. Ficoll-Paque density-gradient centrifugation was used to isolate PBMCs, with at least 6.5 million per sample. Trizol reagent was used to extract total RNA from PBMCs, with at least 5 micrograms per sample. Naive CD45RAhigh/CD27high T cell percentages were measured by flow cytometry on a PBMC aliquot from every donor. Rearrangement joined TRBV18 to TRBJ1-1; the D gene cannot be resolved reliably. The TCR originated in a man aged 18-30 years in good health. The sequencing sample was made of blood. The bases are TGTGCCAGCTCACTACCGCTTCCGGGAATGAACACTGAAGCTTTCTTT. Its translation is CASSLPLPGMNTEAFF.